This T cell receptor (beta chain) was sequenced during a study of response to subunit inactivated influenza vaccine. Study conclusions and caveats: Only a handful of new T cells, the authors suggested, are recruited with each seasonal influenza vaccination.

The sample holds many counts of this clonotype. Its antigen is unidentified. TCRdb re-analysed the RT-PCR reads in MiXCR, keeping a single row per CDR3 protein. This table holds about 780,000 distinct CDR3 sequences, roughly 20% found once. The source is a man between 45 and 60 years old who received an inactivated influenza vaccine. The specimen comprised PBMCs from blood, sampled 4 to 6 days after vaccination.

The CDR3 DNA is TGTGCCAGCAGCCCTAGACTAGCGACCGAGCAGTACTTC. Protein: CASSPRLATEQYF. The genes are TRBV3-1 and TRBJ2-7; 8 bases agree with TRBD2. Germline V gene data show CDR1 as LGHDT and CDR2 as YNNKEL (reference sequence). With V trimmed by 4 bases and J by 6 bases, 5 bases remained unmatched. The CDR3 runs 13 residues.